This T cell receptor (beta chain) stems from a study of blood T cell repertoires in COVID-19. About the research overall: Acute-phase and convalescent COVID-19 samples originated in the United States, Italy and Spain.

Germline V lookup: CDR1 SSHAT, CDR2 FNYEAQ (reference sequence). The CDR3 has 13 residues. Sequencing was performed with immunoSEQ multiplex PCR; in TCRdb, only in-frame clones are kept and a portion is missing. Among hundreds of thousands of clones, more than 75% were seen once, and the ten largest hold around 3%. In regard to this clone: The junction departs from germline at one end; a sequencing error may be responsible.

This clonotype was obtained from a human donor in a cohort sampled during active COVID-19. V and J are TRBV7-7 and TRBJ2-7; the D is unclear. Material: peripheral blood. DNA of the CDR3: TGTGCTAGCAGCTTAGACATCACCTACGAGCAGTACTTC. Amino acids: CASSLDITYEQYF. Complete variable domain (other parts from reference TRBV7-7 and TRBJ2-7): GAGVSQSPRYKVTKRGQDVTLRCDPISSHATLYWYQQALGQGPEFLTYFNYEAQPDKSGLPSDRFSAERPEGSISTLTIQRTEQRDSAMYRCASSLDITYEQYFGPGTRLTVT.